The present TCR beta chain was sequenced within a study of Ad26.COV2.S vaccination and SARS-CoV-2 variants. About the study: Once, or twice with 56 days between doses, Ad26.COV2.S was given intramuscularly. Study-level findings and limits: Relative to placebo recipients, vaccine recipients exhibited elevated spike-specific TCR breadth.

This CDR3 region has 12 residues. Trimming pared 4 bases from V and 3 bases from J, leaving 10 bases between. Germline lookup yields CDR1 SQVTM and CDR2 ANQGSEA. Noted treatment: around 19 received Ad26.COV2.S at low or high dose, single or two shots; several received placebo; per-sample allocation not given. The study sampled participants on day 63 after the first vaccine or placebo injection. The assay was immunoSEQ multiplex PCR, and TCRdb's table has in-frame clones only and misses some. The table shows roughly 510,000 clones, with roughly nine tenths occurring only once. Note on this clone: Its antigen is not known.

Sequenced material: peripheral blood, taken in a trial of Ad26.COV2.S vaccine versus placebo. The chain uses TRBV29-1 and TRBJ2-7, with D tentatively TRBD1 or TRBD2 (5 bases each). The sequence derives from a person between 18 and 60 years old who received the Ad26.COV2.S COVID-19 vaccine or a placebo. The CDR3 nucleotides are TGCAGCGTTGTCGGGGACCACTACGAGCAGTACTTC. Translated: CSVVGDHYEQYF.